This T cell receptor (beta chain) appears in the sequencing data of a study of blood T cell repertoires in COVID-19 (dated by TCRdb to the early 2020s). About the investigation overall: Samples covering the acute and convalescent phases of COVID-19 were provided by collaborators in the United States, Italy and Spain. Nearly every sample came with metadata listing a de-identified subject ID, COVID-19 status, age in years and sex. The prospective study material was composed of cDNA or gDNA derived from T cells, B-cell-depleted T cells, or PBMCs. The dataset comprised deeply sampled blood TCRbeta repertoires from subjects exposed to, actively infected with, or recovered from COVID-19. Samples were obtained from the ongoing ImmuneRACE study (first 160 participants) and from over 1,000 subjects provided by 6 global collaborators. HLA class I and class II types, where available, came from metadata supplied by the sample provider rather than from assay-based typing. A freely available public database, intended as a resource for researchers studying the immune response to SARS-CoV-2, is where the repertoires were released. Overall study outcomes, separate from this receptor: How much clinical and demographic metadata was included differed by source and by participant, and the metadata was provided uncurated.

Points on this clone: No cognate antigen has been identified for it. Base quality data are lacking; no much larger clone is found one base away.

CDR1 and CDR2 (MDHEN, SYDVKM) derive from the germline V gene. Trimming removed 5 bases from V and 3 bases from J, leaving 10 bases between the germline ends. Its CDR3 holds 13 amino acids, cysteine through phenylalanine. Only CDR3 DNA is held: 39 bases, read in frame from base 1. Whole blood was collected in K2EDTA tubes by collaborating institutions according to the institutions' own protocols. For TCRbeta analysis, collaborators shipped samples in one of three forms: frozen whole blood, isolated PBMCs, or DNA extracted from either of those sample types. TCRbeta CDR3 regions were amplified from genomic DNA using the immunoSEQ Assay, a bias-controlled multiplex PCR. From the authors' description of their analysis: The number of nucleated cells in each sample was estimated from the amplification of reference gene primers within the assay. To quantify the absolute abundance of each unique TCRbeta CDR3 rearrangement, sequence reads were collapsed and filtered. For each sample, productive Simpson clonality was calculated as the square root of Simpson's diversity index over productive rearrangements. In TCRdb, the immuneACCESS table is reduced to in-frame sequences with V and J assigned. These tables do not hold every clone; where another copy was compared, an unresolved V gene accounts for under half, and the others remain unexplained. V and J calls and clone size follow that table, whereas D and trimming were derived from the DNA. This sample gives some 170,000 clones in total; approximately 84% of them show up just once. In total, the top ten clones hold approximately 1.1% of the sample.

The chain is made from TRBV28 and TRBJ2-5, and the D gene may be TRBD1, 6 bases matching. This clonotype was sampled from a man aged 35-49 years with acute or convalescent COVID-19. The material sequenced was peripheral blood. The DNA sequence is as follows: TGTGCCAGCAGTGAGGACAGTAAAGAGACCCAGTACTTC. This translates into CASSEDSKETQYF.